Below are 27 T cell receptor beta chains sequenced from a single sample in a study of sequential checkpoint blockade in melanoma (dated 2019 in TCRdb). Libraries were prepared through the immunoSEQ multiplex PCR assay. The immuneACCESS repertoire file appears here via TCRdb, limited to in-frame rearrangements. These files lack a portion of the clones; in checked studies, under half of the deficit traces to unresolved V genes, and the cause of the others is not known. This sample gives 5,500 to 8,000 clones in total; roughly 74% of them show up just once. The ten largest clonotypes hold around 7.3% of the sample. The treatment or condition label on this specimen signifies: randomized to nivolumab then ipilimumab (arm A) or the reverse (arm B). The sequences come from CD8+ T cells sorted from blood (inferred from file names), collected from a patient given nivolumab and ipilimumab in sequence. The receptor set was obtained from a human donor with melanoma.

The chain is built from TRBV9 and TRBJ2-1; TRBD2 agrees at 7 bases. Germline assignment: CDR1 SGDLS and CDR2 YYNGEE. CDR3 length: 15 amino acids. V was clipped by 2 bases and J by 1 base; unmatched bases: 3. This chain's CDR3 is CASSVTSVSYNEQFF. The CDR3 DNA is TGTGCCAGCAGCGTCACTAGCGTTTCCTACAATGAGCAGTTCTTC.

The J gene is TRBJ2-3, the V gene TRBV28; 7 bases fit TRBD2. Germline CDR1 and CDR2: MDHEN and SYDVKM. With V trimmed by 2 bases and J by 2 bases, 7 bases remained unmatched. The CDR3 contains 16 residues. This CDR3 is CASSLRGAGLTDTQYF. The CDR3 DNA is TGTGCCAGCAGTTTAAGGGGAGCGGGGCTCACAGATACGCAGTATTTT.

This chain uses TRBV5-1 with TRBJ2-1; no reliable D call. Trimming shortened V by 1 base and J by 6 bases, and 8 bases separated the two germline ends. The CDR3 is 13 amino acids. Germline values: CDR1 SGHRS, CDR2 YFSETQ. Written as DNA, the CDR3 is TGCGCCAGCAGCTTGAGTAGTCCCAATGAGCAGTTCTTC. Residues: CASSLSSPNEQFF.

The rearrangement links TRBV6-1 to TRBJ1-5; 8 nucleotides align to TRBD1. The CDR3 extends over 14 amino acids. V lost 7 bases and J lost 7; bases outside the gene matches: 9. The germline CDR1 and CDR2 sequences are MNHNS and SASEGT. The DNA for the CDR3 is TGTGCCAGCACCCGGGACAGGTACGGCCAGCCCCAGCATTTT. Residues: CASTRDRYGQPQHF.

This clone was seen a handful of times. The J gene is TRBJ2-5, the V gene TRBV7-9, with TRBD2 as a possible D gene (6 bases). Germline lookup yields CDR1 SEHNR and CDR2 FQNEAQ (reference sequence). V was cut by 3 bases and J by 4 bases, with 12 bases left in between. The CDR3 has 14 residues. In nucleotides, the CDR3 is TGTGCCAGCAGCTTTTTATGGGGAGGAGAGACCCAGTACTTC. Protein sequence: CASSFLWGGETQYF. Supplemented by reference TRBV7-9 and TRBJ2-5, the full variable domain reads DTGVSQNPRHKITKRGQNVTFRCDPISEHNRLYWYRQTLGQGPEFLTYFQNEAQLEKSRLLSDRFSAERPKGSFSTLEIQRTEQGDSAMYLCASSFLWGGETQYFGPGTRLLVL.

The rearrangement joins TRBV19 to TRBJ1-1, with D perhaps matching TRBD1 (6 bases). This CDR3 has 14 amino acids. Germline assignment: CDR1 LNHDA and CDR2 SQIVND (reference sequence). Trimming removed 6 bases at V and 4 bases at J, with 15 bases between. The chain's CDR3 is CASRFGTIGTEAFF. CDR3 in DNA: TGTGCCAGTAGGTTCGGGACAATCGGCACTGAAGCTTTCTTT.

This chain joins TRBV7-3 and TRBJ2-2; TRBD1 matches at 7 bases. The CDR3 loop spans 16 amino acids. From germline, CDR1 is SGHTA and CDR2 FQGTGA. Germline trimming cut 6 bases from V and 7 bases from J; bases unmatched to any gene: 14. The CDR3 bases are TGTGCCAGCAGGCAACAACCAGGGGGTTTAGACGGGGAGCTGTTTTTT. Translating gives CASRQQPGGLDGELFF.

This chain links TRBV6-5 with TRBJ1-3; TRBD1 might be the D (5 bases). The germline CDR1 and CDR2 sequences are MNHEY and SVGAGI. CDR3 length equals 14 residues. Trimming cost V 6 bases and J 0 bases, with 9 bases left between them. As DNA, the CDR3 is TGTGCCAGCAGGCAGGGCCTCTCTGGAAACACCATATATTTT. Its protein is CASRQGLSGNTIYF.

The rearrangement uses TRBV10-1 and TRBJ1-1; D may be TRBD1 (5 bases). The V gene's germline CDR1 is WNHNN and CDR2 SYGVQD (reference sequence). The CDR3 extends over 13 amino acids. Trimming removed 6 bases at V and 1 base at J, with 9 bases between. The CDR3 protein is CASRDMANTEAFF. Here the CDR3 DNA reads TGCGCCAGCAGGGACATGGCGAACACTGAAGCTTTCTTT.

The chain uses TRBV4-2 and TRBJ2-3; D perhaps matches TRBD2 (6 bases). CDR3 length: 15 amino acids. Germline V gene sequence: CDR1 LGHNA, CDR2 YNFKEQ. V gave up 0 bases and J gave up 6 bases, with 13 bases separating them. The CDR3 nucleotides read TGTGCCAGCAGCCAAGAAAATGGCGCGGGGGATACGCAGTATTTT. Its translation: CASSQENGAGDTQYF.

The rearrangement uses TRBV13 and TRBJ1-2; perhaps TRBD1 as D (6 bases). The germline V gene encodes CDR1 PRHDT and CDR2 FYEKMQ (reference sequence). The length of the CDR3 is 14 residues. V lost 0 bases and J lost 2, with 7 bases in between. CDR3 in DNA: TGTGCCAGCAGCTTAGGAACAGGGAACTATGGCTACACCTTC. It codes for CASSLGTGNYGYTF.

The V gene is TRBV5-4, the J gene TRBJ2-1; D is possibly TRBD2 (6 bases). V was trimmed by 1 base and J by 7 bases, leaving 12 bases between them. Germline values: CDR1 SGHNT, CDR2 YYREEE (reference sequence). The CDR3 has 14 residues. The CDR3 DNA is TGTGCCAGCAGCTTGTCCGGGAGCGAAAATGAGCAGTTCTTC. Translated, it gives CASSLSGSENEQFF.

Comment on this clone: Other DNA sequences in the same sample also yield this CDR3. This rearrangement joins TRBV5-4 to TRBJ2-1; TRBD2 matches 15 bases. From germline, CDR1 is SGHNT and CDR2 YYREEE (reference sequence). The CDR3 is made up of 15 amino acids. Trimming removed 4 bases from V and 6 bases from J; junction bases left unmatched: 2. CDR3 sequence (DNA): TGTGCCAGCAGCGGGGGACTAGCGGGAGGCAATGAGCAGTTCTTC. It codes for CASSGGLAGGNEQFF. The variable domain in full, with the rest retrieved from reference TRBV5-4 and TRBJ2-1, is ETGVTQSPTHLIKTRGQQVTLRCSSQSGHNTVSWYQQALGQGPQFIFQYYREEENGRGNFPPRFSGLQFPNYSSELNVNALELDDSALYLCASSGGLAGGNEQFFGPGTRLTVL.

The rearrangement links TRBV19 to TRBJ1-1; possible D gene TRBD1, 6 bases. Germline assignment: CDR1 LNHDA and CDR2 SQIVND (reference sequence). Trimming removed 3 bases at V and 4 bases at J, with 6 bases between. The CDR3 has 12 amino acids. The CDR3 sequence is CASSMGATEAFF. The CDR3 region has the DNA TGTGCCAGTAGTATGGGGGCCACTGAAGCTTTCTTT. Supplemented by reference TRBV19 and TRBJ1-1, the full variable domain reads DGGITQSPKYLFRKEGQNVTLSCEQNLNHDAMYWYRQDPGQGLRLIYYSQIVNDFQKGDIAEGYSVSREKKESFPLTVTSAQKNPTAFYLCASSMGATEAFFGQGTRLTVV.

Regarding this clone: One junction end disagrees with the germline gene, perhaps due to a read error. Written as DNA, the CDR3 is TGTGCTAGCAGCTCATTTGGGGCCCTAGAGACCCAGTACTTC. This translates into CASSSFGALETQYF. The gene calls are TRBV7-7 and TRBJ2-5, with D maybe TRBD1 (5 bases). Germline CDR1 and CDR2: SSHAT and FNYEAQ (reference sequence). The CDR3 contains 14 residues.

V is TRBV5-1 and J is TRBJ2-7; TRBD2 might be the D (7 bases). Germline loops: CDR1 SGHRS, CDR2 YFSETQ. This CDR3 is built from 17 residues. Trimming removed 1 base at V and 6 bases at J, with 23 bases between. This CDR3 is CASSLTGFSPRGGEQYF. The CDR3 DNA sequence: TGCGCCAGCAGCTTGACAGGGTTTTCCCCTCGCGGGGGCGAGCAGTACTTC.

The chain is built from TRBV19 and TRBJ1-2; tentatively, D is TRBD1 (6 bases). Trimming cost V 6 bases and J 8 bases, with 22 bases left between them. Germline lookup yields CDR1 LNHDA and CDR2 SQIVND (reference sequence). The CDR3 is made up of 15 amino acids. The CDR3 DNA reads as TGTGCCAGTAGCAGACACCCCTCAGGGGTAGGAGGCTACACCTTC. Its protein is CASSRHPSGVGGYTF.

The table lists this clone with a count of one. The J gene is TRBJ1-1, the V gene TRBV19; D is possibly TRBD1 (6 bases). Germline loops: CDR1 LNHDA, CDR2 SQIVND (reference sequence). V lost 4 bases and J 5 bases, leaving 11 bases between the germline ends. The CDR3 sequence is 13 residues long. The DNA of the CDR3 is TGTGCCAGTAGTACCAGGGGTTGGACTGAAGCTTTCTTT. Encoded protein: CASSTRGWTEAFF.

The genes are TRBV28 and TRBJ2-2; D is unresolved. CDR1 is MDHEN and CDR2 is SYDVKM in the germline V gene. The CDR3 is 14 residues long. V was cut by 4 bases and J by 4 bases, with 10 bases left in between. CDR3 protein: CASSSRRGTGELFF. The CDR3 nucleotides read TGTGCCAGCAGTTCAAGAAGAGGCACCGGGGAGCTGTTTTTT.

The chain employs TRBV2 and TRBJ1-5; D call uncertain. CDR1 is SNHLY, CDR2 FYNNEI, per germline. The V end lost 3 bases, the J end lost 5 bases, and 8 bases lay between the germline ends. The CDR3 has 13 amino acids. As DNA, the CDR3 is TGTGCCAGCAGTGACAGGTTCGATCAGCCCCAGCATTTT. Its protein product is CASSDRFDQPQHF.

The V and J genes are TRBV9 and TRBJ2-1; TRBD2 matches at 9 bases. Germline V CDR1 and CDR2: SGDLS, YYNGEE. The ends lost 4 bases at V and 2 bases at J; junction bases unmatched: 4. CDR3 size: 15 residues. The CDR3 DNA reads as TGTGCCAGCAGCCCCCGGACTAGCGCCTACAATGAGCAGTTCTTC. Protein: CASSPRTSAYNEQFF.

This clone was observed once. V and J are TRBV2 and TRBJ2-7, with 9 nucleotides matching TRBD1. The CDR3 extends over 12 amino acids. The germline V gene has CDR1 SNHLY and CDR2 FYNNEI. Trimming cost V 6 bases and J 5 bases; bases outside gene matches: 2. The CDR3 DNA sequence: TGTGCCAGCAGAGGACAGGGGCACGAGCAGTACTTC. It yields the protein CASRGQGHEQYF.

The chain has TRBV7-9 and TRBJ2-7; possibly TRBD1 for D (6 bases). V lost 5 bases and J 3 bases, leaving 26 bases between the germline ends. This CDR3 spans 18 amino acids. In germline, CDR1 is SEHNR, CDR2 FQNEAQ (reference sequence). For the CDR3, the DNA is TGTGCCAGCAGCGGATCTCAATGGATGGCGGACAGAGGCTACGAGCAGTACTTC. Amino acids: CASSGSQWMADRGYEQYF. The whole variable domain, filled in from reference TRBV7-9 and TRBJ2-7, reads DTGVSQNPRHKITKRGQNVTFRCDPISEHNRLYWYRQTLGQGPEFLTYFQNEAQLEKSRLLSDRFSAERPKGSFSTLEIQRTEQGDSAMYLCASSGSQWMADRGYEQYFGPGTRLTVT.

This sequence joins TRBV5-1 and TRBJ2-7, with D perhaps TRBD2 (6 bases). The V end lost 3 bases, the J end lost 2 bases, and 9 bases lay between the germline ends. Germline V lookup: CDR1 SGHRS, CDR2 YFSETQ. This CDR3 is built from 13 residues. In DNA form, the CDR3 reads TGCGCCAGCAGCTGGGGCGGGACCTACGAGCAGTACTTC. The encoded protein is CASSWGGTYEQYF.

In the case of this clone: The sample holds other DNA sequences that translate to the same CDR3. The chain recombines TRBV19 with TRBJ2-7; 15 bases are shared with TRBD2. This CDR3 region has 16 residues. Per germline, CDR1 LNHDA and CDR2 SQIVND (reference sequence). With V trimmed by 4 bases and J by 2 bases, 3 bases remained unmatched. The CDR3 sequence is CASSTGLAGGTYEQYF. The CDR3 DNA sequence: TGTGCCAGTAGTACGGGACTAGCGGGGGGAACCTACGAGCAGTACTTC.

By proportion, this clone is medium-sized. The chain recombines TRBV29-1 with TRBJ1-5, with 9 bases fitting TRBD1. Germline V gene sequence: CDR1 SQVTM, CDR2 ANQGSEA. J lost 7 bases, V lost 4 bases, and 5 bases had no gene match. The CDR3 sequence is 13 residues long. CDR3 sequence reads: CSVVTGGGQPQHF. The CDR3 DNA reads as TGCAGCGTTGTAACAGGGGGCGGACAGCCCCAGCATTTT.

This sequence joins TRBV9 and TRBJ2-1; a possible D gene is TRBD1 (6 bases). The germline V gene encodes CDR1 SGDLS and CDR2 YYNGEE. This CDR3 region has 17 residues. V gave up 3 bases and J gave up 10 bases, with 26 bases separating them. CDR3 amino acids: CASSEGPAGAGLREQFF. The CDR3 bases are TGTGCCAGCAGCGAGGGACCCGCAGGGGCCGGATTGCGGGAGCAGTTCTTC.